A single sample is the source of the 5 T cell receptor beta chains below, sequenced in a study of cytomegalovirus exposure and HLA in healthy donors. PCR used 60 Vbeta primers and 13 Jbeta primers. Measured with immunoSEQ multiplex PCR; TCRdb has only the in-frame clones, and not every one. Of 140,000 to 150,000 clones listed, roughly 74% were seen once; the top ten hold 2.4%. The sample taken for sequencing was PBMCs. The receptors originated from a woman between 18 and 30 years old in good health and CMV-seropositive.

The chain is built from TRBV6-6 and TRBJ1-5; D is perhaps TRBD1 (6 bases). Trimming left V 2 bases short and J 1 base short, with 6 bases between. Germline V gene sequence: CDR1 MNHNY, CDR2 SVGAGI (reference sequence). The CDR3 is made up of 14 amino acids. CDR3 coding DNA: TGTGCCAGCAGTTACAGGGGGAGCAATCAGCCCCAGCATTTT. It encodes CASSYRGSNQPQHF.

V and J are TRBV2 and TRBJ2-2, with D possibly being TRBD1 (6 bases). With 11 bases removed from V and 0 bases from J, the gap between germline ends came to 13 bases. The CDR3 extends over 14 amino acids. The germline V gene encodes CDR1 SNHLY and CDR2 FYNNEI. CDR3 sequence (DNA): TGTGCCGGTACAGGGTCCTCGAACACCGGGGAGCTGTTTTTT. Amino acids: CAGTGSSNTGELFF.

This chain uses TRBV19 with TRBJ1-2, with a possible D match to TRBD1 (5 bases). Trimming pared 2 bases from V and 9 bases from J, leaving 10 bases between. The germline CDR1 and CDR2 sequences are LNHDA and SQIVND (reference sequence). CDR3 length: 12 amino acids. In nucleotides, the CDR3 is TGTGCCAGTAGTATAACAGGTCTGAGCTACACCTTC. As protein: CASSITGLSYTF.

This clone has just one count. The rearrangement uses TRBV29-1 and TRBJ1-5, with D perhaps TRBD1 (5 bases). The CDR3 is 13 amino acids. Trimming cost V 1 base and J 4 bases, with 8 bases left between them. Germline CDR1 reads SQVTM; CDR2 reads ANQGSEA. The CDR3 is CSVEVTANQPQHF. In DNA form, the CDR3 reads TGCAGCGTTGAAGTGACAGCTAATCAGCCCCAGCATTTT.

This sequence joins TRBV21-1 and TRBJ1-2. TRBV21-1 is marked as a pseudogene. This CDR3 has 14 amino acids. CDR3 protein: CASSKGRENYGYTF. The CDR3 nucleotides read TGTGCCAGCAGCAAAGGGAGGGAGAACTATGGCTACACCTTC.